This T cell receptor beta chain came from a study of CD8 T cells in ankylosing spondylitis (dated 2017 in TCRdb). Concerning the study at large: To find TCR variants linked to disease, the study profiled T cell receptor beta repertoires in ankylosing spondylitis patients and healthy donors. Peripheral blood was sampled, and synovial fluid was also collected from ankylosing spondylitis patients. The whole study cohort included 108 healthy donors and 25 ankylosing spondylitis patients.

The data were produced on an Illumina HiSeq 2500. Quantitative 5'-RACE with molecular barcodes was the method used to prepare the TCR beta libraries. On the study's bioinformatics: To identify disease-linked TCR variants, a new computational method was used, one built on a probabilistic model of VDJ rearrangement. TCRdb handled the public reads itself, with Q25 trimming in fastp and clone calling in MiXCR, and kept productive beta chains. For every CDR3 protein sequence, its rows merge into one entry that carries the most common genes and DNA. These V and J calls rely on TCRdb rather than the paper's analysis. This sample holds under 200,000 distinct CDR3 sequences; under 15% were observed only once. The ten largest account for approximately 11% of the sample. At the junction V is shortened by 3 bases and J by 5 bases, with 17 bases in between. Its CDR3 holds 16 amino acids, cysteine through phenylalanine. Left in the record is the CDR3 DNA by itself, 48 bases read in frame from the first base. The CDR1 and CDR2 encoded by the germline V gene (reference sequence) are MNHEY and SMNVEV.

Worth noting for this clonotype: What this receptor recognizes is not known. Qualities for individual bases were not recorded, and no much larger clone is one base off.

The research as a whole found: The disease-linked clones showed a CD8+ phenotype and occurred at relatively low frequencies in peripheral blood. A TCR beta motif of roughly 8 highly homologous amino acid variants appeared characteristic of blood from ankylosing spondylitis patients. According to the report, matched synovial fluid samples from ankylosing spondylitis patients were significantly enriched for the disease-linked clones. Some of the motif variants had been reported before in the synovial fluid and blood of reactive arthritis patients, a finding that suggests common disease-initiation mechanisms.

Here the chain combines TRBV27 and TRBJ2-1; no D gene is confidently identified. Sequenced: blood, either unsorted or a sorted T cell fraction (not recorded which). The sequence came from a female donor with ankylosing spondylitis or in good health (not recorded which). The sequenced DNA is TGTGCCAGCAGTTTCACCCCCGTTGGGATGAACAATGAGCAGTTCTTC. It is translated as CASSFTPVGMNNEQFF.